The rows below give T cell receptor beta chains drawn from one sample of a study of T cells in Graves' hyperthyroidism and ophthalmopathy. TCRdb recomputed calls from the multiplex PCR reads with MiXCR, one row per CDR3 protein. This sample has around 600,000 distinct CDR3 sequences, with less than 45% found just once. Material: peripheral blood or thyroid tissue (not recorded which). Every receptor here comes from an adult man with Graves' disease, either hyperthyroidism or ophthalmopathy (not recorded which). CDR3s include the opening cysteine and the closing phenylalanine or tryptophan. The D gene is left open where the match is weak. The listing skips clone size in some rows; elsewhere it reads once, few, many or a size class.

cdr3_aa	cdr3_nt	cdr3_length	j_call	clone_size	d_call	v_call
CSASSLDRGAYEQYF	TGCAGCGCCAGCAGCTTGGATCGGGGTGCCTACGAGCAGTACTTC	15	TRBJ2-7	-	-	TRBV29-1
CSVSPLGRGGADEKLFF	TGCAGCGTTAGCCCTCTAGGGAGGGGGGGGGCAGATGAAAAACTGTTTTTT	17	TRBJ1-4	-	-	TRBV29-1
CASSFTTSGSGETQYF	TGTGCCAGCAGTTTTACGACTAGCGGGAGCGGGGAGACCCAGTACTTC	16	TRBJ2-5	-	TRBD2	TRBV6-2/TRBV6-3
CASSLPGQGRWHF	TGTGCCAGTAGTTTACCGGGACAGGGTAGATGGCATTTT	13	TRBJ1-5	-	TRBD1	TRBV19
CSARTSGGEQYF	TGCAGTGCTCGGACTAGCGGGGGGGAGCAGTACTTC	12	TRBJ2-7	once	TRBD2	TRBV20-1
CASSQATVNTEAFF	TGCGCCAGCAGCCAAGCGACCGTGAACACTGAAGCTTTCTTT	14	TRBJ1-1	few	-	TRBV5-1
CASSSELSNPTNYGYTF	TGTGCCAGCAGCTCCGAACTCAGTAATCCTACTAACTATGGCTACACCTTC	17	TRBJ1-2	-	-	TRBV7-8
CASSLSGGDNSPLHF	TGTGCCAGCAGCTTATCAGGGGGCGATAATTCACCCCTCCACTTT	15	TRBJ1-6	few	TRBD1	TRBV7-9
CASRLTRDVTEAFF	TGTGCCAGCAGATTGACCCGGGACGTCACTGAAGCCTTCTTT	14	TRBJ1-1	-	-	TRBV25-1
CASSSLAGGGELFF	TGTGCCAGCAGCTCCTTAGCGGGGGGCGGGGAGCTGTTTTTT	14	TRBJ2-2	many	TRBD2	TRBV7-3
CATSRDGLGEQYF	TGTGCCACCAGCAGAGATGGACTCGGCGAGCAGTACTTC	13	TRBJ2-7	many	-	TRBV15
CSVDGSNTEAFF	TGCAGCGTTGACGGGTCGAACACTGAAGCTTTCTTT	12	TRBJ1-1	many	-	TRBV29-1
CASSFKNRGELAFF	TGTGCCAGCAGTTTTAAGAATCGGGGGGAGTTAGCTTTCTTT	14	TRBJ1-1	few	-	TRBV12-3/TRBV12-4
CAAGTGHAQPQHF	TGTGCGGCCGGGACAGGGCATGCACAGCCCCAGCATTTT	13	TRBJ1-5	-	TRBD1	TRBV2
CASSFRAAEQYF	TGTGCCAGCAGCTTCCGGGCCGCCGAGCAGTACTTC	12	TRBJ2-7	few	-	TRBV7-8
CASSPGPDDVDSPLHF	TGTGCCAGCAGCCCAGGGCCTGATGATGTCGATTCACCCCTCCACTTT	16	TRBJ1-6	-	-	TRBV5-4
CASSPLDNTEAFF	TGTGCCAGCTCACCGCTTGATAACACTGAAGCTTTCTTT	13	TRBJ1-1	-	-	TRBV3-1
CASSQGAAEETQYF	TGCGCCAGCAGCCAGGGGGCAGCGGAAGAGACCCAGTACTTC	14	TRBJ2-5	-	TRBD1	TRBV5-1
CASSLLVRMNTEAFF	TGTGCCAGCAGCTTGCTTGTAAGGATGAACACTGAAGCTTTCTTT	15	TRBJ1-1	few	-	TRBV5-6
CAISETGTSGSGVQYF	TGTGCCATCAGCGAGACAGGGACTAGCGGGAGTGGGGTGCAGTACTTC	16	TRBJ2-7	-	TRBD2	TRBV6-5
CAIRGLSTDTQYF	TGTGCCATCAGGGGGTTAAGCACAGATACGCAGTATTTT	13	TRBJ2-3	-	-	TRBV10-3
CASSDTPTGGTEKLFF	TGTGCCAGCAGTGATACCCCGACAGGGGGTACTGAAAAACTGTTTTTT	16	TRBJ1-4	-	TRBD1	TRBV2
CSASRSRSSYNSPLHF	TGCAGTGCTAGTAGATCCAGGAGCTCCTATAATTCACCCCTCCACTTT	16	TRBJ1-6	-	-	TRBV20-1
CASSEDPTSSYNSPLHF	TGTGCCAGCAGTGAAGACCCCACTAGCTCCTATAATTCACCCCTCCACTTT	17	TRBJ1-6	-	-	TRBV2
CAISESDSSEKLFF	TGTGCCATCAGTGAATCGGACAGCAGTGAAAAACTGTTTTTT	14	TRBJ1-4	many	-	TRBV10-3
CASREGRSPLHF	TGTGCCAGCAGGGAGGGGCGGTCACCCCTCCACTTT	12	TRBJ1-6	many	-	TRBV6-5
CASIRDVESKLFF	TGTGCCAGCATCCGGGACGTCGAATCAAAACTGTTTTTT	13	TRBJ1-4	many	-	TRBV2
CSVDTGIYGYTF	TGCAGCGTTGACACAGGGATCTATGGCTACACCTTC	12	TRBJ1-2	many	-	TRBV29-1
CSVEDRGYIQYF	TGCAGCGTTGAGGACAGGGGGTACATTCAGTACTTC	12	TRBJ2-4	few	TRBD1	TRBV29-1
CASLTVGSYEQYF	TGTGCCAGCCTGACGGTTGGCTCCTACGAGCAGTACTTC	13	TRBJ2-7	many	-	TRBV7-9
CASKGTGFAEQYF	TGTGCCAGCAAAGGGACAGGGTTTGCCGAGCAGTACTTC	13	TRBJ2-7	many	TRBD1	TRBV2
CSASSGQETQYF	TGCAGTGCTAGCAGCGGGCAAGAGACCCAGTACTTC	12	TRBJ2-5	many	-	TRBV20-1
CASSLEGRGPMNTEAFF	TGCGCCAGCAGCTTGGAGGGAAGGGGGCCTATGAACACTGAAGCTTTCTTT	17	TRBJ1-1	few	TRBD1	TRBV5-1
CASRRTRATQYF	TGTGCCAGCAGGAGGACAAGAGCGACCCAGTACTTC	12	TRBJ2-5	-	-	TRBV2
CASSLDRVRSPLHF	TGTGCCAGCAGTTTGGACAGGGTTCGTTCACCCCTCCACTTT	14	TRBJ1-6	-	TRBD1	TRBV10-3
CAIGGTSYGYTF	TGTGCCATCGGGGGGACAAGCTATGGCTACACCTTC	12	TRBJ1-2	-	-	TRBV10-3
CASSPRGLAGNQPQHF	TGTGCCAGCAGCCCTAGGGGGCTAGCGGGCAATCAGCCCCAGCATTTT	16	TRBJ1-5	-	TRBD1	TRBV7-3
CSASVQETQYF	TGCAGTGCTAGCGTCCAGGAGACCCAGTACTTC	11	TRBJ2-5	many	-	TRBV20-1
CASSRETAEITGYTF	TGTGCCAGCAGCCGAGAGACAGCGGAAATTACTGGCTACACCTTC	15	TRBJ1-2	-	-	TRBV14
CASSLAGLGSLPYEQYF	TGTGCCAGCAGCTTAGCGGGTCTGGGCAGCTTACCCTACGAGCAGTACTTC	17	TRBJ2-7	few	-	TRBV7-4
CASRPRISSYEQYF	TGTGCCTCCCGCCCAAGGATCTCCTCCTACGAGCAGTACTTC	14	TRBJ2-7	-	-	TRBV10-3